The following is a TCR beta chain sequence with its context. The CDR3 is 11 amino acids. V was shortened by 7 bases and J by 8 bases, with 11 bases between the two germline ends. Germline CDR1 reads LNHDA; CDR2 reads SQIVND (reference sequence). The record originates from a study of OX40 agonist ivuxolimab in advanced cancers. The assay was immunoSEQ multiplex PCR, and TCRdb's table has in-frame clones only and misses some. The data show 99,000 or so clones, around 94% seen once. The J gene is TRBJ1-1, the V gene TRBV19; weak D call: TRBD1 (6 bases). This specimen was CD4+ or CD8+ T cells sorted from blood, taken in a trial of the OX40 agonist ivuxolimab. This receptor was identified in an adult with an advanced solid tumor such as melanoma, head and neck, liver or kidney cancer. In DNA, the CDR3 is TGTGCCAGTACCAGGGGATCCGAAGCTTTCTTT. Encoded protein: CASTRGSEAFF.